The present entry profiles one T cell receptor (beta chain) with its context. The antigen is unknown. Library preparation for TCR beta used quantitative 5'-RACE with molecular barcodes. TCRdb independently ran MiXCR on the 5' RACE reads; one entry per CDR3 protein. The profile covers roughly 400,000 distinct CDR3 sequences, with approximately 20% appearing a single time and roughly a sixth taken by the ten largest. Losses at the gene ends were 5 bases for V and 4 bases for J; bases not matched to a gene: 2. Per germline, CDR1 SGHTA and CDR2 FQGTGA. The CDR3 is made up of 14 amino acids. This entry belongs to a study of CD8 T cells in ankylosing spondylitis. General observations from the study: According to the report, clones linked to the disease were significantly enriched in matched synovial fluid samples taken from ankylosing spondylitis patients. A motif of eight highly homologous TCR beta variants was seen as apparently characteristic of ankylosing spondylitis blood.

The sequencing sample was made of blood, either unsorted or a sorted T cell fraction (not recorded which). This clonotype was obtained from a male donor with ankylosing spondylitis. The V gene is TRBV7-3, the J gene TRBJ2-5; the match to TRBD2 covers 12 bases. The CDR3 DNA follows: TGTGCCAGCAGCGAGGGACTAGCGGGAGAGACCCAGTACTTC. It specifies CASSEGLAGETQYF.